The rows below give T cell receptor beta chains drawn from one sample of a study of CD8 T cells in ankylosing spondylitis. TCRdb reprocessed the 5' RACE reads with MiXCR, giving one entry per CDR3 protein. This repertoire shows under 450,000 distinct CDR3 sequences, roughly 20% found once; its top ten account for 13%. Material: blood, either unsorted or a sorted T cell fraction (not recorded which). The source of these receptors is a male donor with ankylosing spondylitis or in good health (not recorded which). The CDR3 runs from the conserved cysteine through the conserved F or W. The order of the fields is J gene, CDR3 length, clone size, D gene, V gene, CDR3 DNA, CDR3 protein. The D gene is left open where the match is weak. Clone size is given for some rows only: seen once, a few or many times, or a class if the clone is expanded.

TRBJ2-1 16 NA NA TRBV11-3 TGTGCCAGCAGCCCCCTTGACCGCCAATCAGGCAATGAGCAGTTCTTC CASSPLDRQSGNEQFF
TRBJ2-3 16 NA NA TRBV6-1 TGTGCCAGCAGTGAAGCCCGGACAGACTACACAGATACGCAGTATTTT CASSEARTDYTDTQYF
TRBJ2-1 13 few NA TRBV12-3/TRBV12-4 TGTGCCACTAGTACGGGAACCTACAATGAGCAGTTCTTC CATSTGTYNEQFF
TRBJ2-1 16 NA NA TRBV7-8 TGTGCCAGCAGCTTATTTACGGAACAGGGCTACAATGAGCAGTTCTTC CASSLFTEQGYNEQFF
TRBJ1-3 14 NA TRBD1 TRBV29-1 TGCAGCGTTGACGGGACAGTGGCTGGAAACACCATATATTTT CSVDGTVAGNTIYF
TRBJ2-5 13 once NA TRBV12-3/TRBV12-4 TGTGCCAGCAGCCCCCCCCATGAGGAGACCCAGTACTTC CASSPPHEETQYF
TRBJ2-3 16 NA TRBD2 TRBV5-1 TGCGCCAGCAGCACGGGACTAGCGGTGAGCACAGATACGCAGTATTTT CASSTGLAVSTDTQYF
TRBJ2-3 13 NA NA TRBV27 TGTGCCAGTTCCCCTGGTGGTCCAGATACGCAGTATTTT CASSPGGPDTQYF
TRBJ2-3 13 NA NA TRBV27 TGTGCCAGCAGTTCGGGGCTCGGGGATACGCAGTATTTT CASSSGLGDTQYF
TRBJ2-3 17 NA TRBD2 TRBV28 TGTGCCAGCAGTCTCCAGGGTAGCGGGTATAGCACAGACACGCAGTATTTT CASSLQGSGYSTDTQYF
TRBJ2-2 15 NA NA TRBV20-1 TGCAGTGCTAGAACCCGAGGCTTGAACACCGGGGAGCTGTTTTTT CSARTRGLNTGELFF
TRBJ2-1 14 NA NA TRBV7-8 TGTGCCAGCAGCAAACTCCGGGGCAACAATGAGCAGTTCTTC CASSKLRGNNEQFF
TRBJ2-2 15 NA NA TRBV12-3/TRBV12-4 TGTGCCAGCAGAGGGGGGCCCTATTACACCGGGGAGCTGTTTTTT CASRGGPYYTGELFF
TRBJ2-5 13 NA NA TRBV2 TGTGCCAGCAGTGCACAGGGAGGAGAGACCCAGTACTTC CASSAQGGETQYF
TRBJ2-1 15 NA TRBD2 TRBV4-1 TGCGCCAGCAGCCAAGATCAGGGACTAGTTAATGAGCAGTTCTTC CASSQDQGLVNEQFF
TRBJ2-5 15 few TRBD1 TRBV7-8 TGTGCCAGCAGCCCGCTACAGGGGGCCCAAGAGACCCAGTACTTC CASSPLQGAQETQYF
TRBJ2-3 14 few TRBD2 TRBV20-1 TGCAGTGCTACAAGCGGGGCCGGCACAGATACGCAGTATTTT CSATSGAGTDTQYF
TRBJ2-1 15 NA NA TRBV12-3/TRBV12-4 TGTGCCAGCAGATCCGGACAGAACCCCTACAATGAGCAGTTCTTC CASRSGQNPYNEQFF
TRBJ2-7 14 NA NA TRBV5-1 TGCGCCAGCAGCACCAACCCCGAACACACGGAGCAGTACTTC CASSTNPEHTEQYF
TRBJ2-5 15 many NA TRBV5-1 TGCGCCAGCAGCTTGGCCGTCATCCTGGGAGAGACCCAGTACTTC CASSLAVILGETQYF
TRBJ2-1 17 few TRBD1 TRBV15 TGTGCCACCAGCAGAAGCTACCGACAGGGGAAGTGGGATGAGCAGTTCTTC CATSRSYRQGKWDEQFF
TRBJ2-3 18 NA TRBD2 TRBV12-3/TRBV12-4 TGTGCCAGCAGTTTCTTGGCTAGCGGGGGGGCCGGCACAGATACGCAGTATTTT CASSFLASGGAGTDTQYF
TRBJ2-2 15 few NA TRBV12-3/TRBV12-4 TGTGCCAGCAGTCCCAACGGAGGGAACACCGGGGAGCTGTTTTTT CASSPNGGNTGELFF
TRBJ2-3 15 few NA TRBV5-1 TGCGCCAGCAGCCGTCGACAGGCAAACACAGATACGCAGTATTTT CASSRRQANTDTQYF
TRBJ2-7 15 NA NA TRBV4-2 TGTGCCAGCAGCCAAGAGCCAGCAGGCTACTACGAGCAGTACTTC CASSQEPAGYYEQYF
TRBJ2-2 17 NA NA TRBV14 TGTGCCAGCAGCCCTCTGGACAGCCTGTCTCAGAGCGGGGAGCTGTTTTTT CASSPLDSLSQSGELFF
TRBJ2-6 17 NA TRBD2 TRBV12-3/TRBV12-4 TGTGCCAGCAACGGACTAGCGGGCCACTCTGGGGCCAACGTCCTGACTTTC CASNGLAGHSGANVLTF
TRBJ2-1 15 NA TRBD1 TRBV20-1 TGCAGTGCTAGAGATCTGCGAGGGGGCCTCAATGAGCAGTTCTTC CSARDLRGGLNEQFF
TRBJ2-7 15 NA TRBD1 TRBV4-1 TGCGCCAGCAGCGACGCCGACAGGGCGTTTGACGAGCAGTACTTC CASSDADRAFDEQYF
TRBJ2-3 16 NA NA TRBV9 TGTGCCAGCAGCGGAATGGGGCGGCCTAGCACAGATACGCAGTATTTT CASSGMGRPSTDTQYF
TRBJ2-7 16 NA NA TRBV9 TGTGCCAGCAGCGTAGGGGGCGAGGTGGGCTCCTACGAGCAGTACTTC CASSVGGEVGSYEQYF
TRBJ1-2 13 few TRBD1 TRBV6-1 TGTGCCAGCAACAGCGGGACAGGGGAAGGCTACACCTTC CASNSGTGEGYTF
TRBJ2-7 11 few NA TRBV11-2 TGTGCCAGCAGCTTAGACCCGGAGCAGTACTTC CASSLDPEQYF
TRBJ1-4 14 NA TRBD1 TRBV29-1 TGCAGCGTTGAAGATCAACAGGGGAGGGAAAAACTGTTTTTT CSVEDQQGREKLFF
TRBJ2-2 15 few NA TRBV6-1 TGTGCCAGCAGTGGGGACCTATTCCCCGCCGGGGAGCTGTTTTTT CASSGDLFPAGELFF
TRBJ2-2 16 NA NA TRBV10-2 TGCGCCAGCCTCCCTAGAGGGAGCCTGAACACCGGGGAGCTGTTTTTT CASLPRGSLNTGELFF
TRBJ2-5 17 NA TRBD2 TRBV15 TGTGCCACCAGCAGAGATACGGGCGGGGGGCCCCAAGAGACCCAGTACTTC CATSRDTGGGPQETQYF
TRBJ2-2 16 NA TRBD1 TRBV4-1 TGCGCCAGCAGCCAAGAAGGGACAGGGGTTGCCGGGGAGCTGTTTTTT CASSQEGTGVAGELFF
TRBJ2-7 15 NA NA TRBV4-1 TGCGCCAGCAGCCAAACCGACGGACAGACCTACGAGCAGTACTTC CASSQTDGQTYEQYF
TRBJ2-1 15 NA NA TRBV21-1 TGTGCCAGCCCTGGGGCAGAGAGCTCCTACAATGAGCAGTTCTTC CASPGAESSYNEQFF